Here is one T cell receptor beta chain with its context. Its matching antigen is unknown. This entry belongs to a study of Tregs in tolerant kidney transplant recipients. Unstimulated Tregs (CD4+CD25+CD127-) and CD4+CD25- non-Tregs were sorted from PBMCs. Clones were sequenced by immunoSEQ multiplex PCR, and TCRdb holds only the in-frame ones, with some missing. The data show about 240,000 clones, with roughly 84% seen just once and roughly 0.67% held by the top ten. Findings of the study overall: Validation in larger populations is needed because few patients were studied. Expanding Tregs on activated donor B cells appeared to best identify donor-specific TCRbeta clones. This study did not directly address biological reproducibility.

This CDR3 contains 16 residues. Per germline, CDR1 LNHDA and CDR2 SQIVND (reference sequence). V shed 4 bases and J 0 bases; nucleotides not matched to a gene: 5. This sequence originates from a human donor in good health. The sample comprised CD4+ T cells from blood. The chain couples TRBV19 to TRBJ1-4, with 7 bases fitting TRBD1. In DNA form, the CDR3 reads TGTGCCAGTAGTAAAGGGGACAGTTCAACTAATGAAAAACTGTTTTTT. Protein product: CASSKGDSSTNEKLFF.